This T cell receptor (beta chain) appears in the sequencing data of a study of T cells in Graves' hyperthyroidism and ophthalmopathy. RNA transcripts were the template for amplifying TCR beta CDR3 regions. The HTBI primer set was used in a first-round RT-PCR of the TCR CDR3. TCRdb re-derived calls from the multiplex PCR reads in MiXCR, one entry per CDR3 protein. Among around 370,000 distinct CDR3 sequences, around 18% were seen once, and the ten largest hold about 38%. The PBMCs studied were ones that came from roughly 9.1 ml fresh peripheral blood. This clonotype was observed many times. Trimming took 4 bases from V and 11 from J; bases not matched to a gene: 9. The CDR3 spans 14 residues. Germline V gives CDR1 SGHRS, CDR2 YFSETQ.

The specimen sequenced was blood. The receptor's source is a man between 18 and 35 years old with Graves' ophthalmopathy. The chain has TRBV5-1 and TRBJ1-6; TRBD1 agrees at 7 bases. CDR3 amino acids: CASSLGQVFAPLHF. The DNA of the CDR3 is TGCGCCAGCAGCCTCGGACAGGTGTTCGCACCCCTCCACTTT.